The T cell receptor (beta chain) described here comes from a study of blood T cells in healthy people across ages. This CDR3 region has 17 residues. V was clipped by 4 bases and J by 4 bases; unmatched bases: 11. Germline V gene sequence: CDR1 SGHAT, CDR2 FQNNGV. The sample, 7.5 to 10 milliliters of peripheral blood, was drawn from each donor. The authors ran a second PCR of roughly 6 to 12 cycles using a sample-barcoded 5' primer and a J-beta primer mix. TCRdb used MiXCR to reprocess the 5' RACE reads, holding one entry per CDR3 protein. Here the sample spans approximately 810,000 distinct CDR3 sequences, roughly 35% being singletons.

The TCR originated in a man younger than 35 in good health. The material sequenced was blood. This chain connects TRBV11-2 to TRBJ2-2; 8 nucleotides line up with TRBD1. This CDR3 is CASSYTRGTGVTGELFF. CDR3 DNA: TGTGCCAGCAGCTACACCCGGGGGACAGGCGTCACCGGGGAGCTGTTTTTT.